A single T cell receptor (beta chain) is shown here with its context. These data originate in a study of Ad26.COV2.S vaccination and SARS-CoV-2 variants. Assay: immunoSEQ multiplex PCR; the TCRdb copy retains only in-frame clones and omits some. The sample consists of about 350,000 clones, 92% of them appearing once. CDR3 length: 14 residues. The germline V gene has CDR1 MRHNA and CDR2 SNTAGT. The V end lost 5 bases, the J end lost 6 bases, and 11 bases lay between the germline ends. This receptor was identified in a human donor who had recovered from COVID-19. This rearrangement joins TRBV6-4 to TRBJ1-6; TRBD1 is a possible D gene (5 bases). This specimen was peripheral blood, taken after recovery from COVID-19. This CDR3 reads CASSLDTTNSPLHF. As DNA, the CDR3 is TGTGCCAGCAGTTTGGACACCACTAATTCACCCCTCCACTTT.